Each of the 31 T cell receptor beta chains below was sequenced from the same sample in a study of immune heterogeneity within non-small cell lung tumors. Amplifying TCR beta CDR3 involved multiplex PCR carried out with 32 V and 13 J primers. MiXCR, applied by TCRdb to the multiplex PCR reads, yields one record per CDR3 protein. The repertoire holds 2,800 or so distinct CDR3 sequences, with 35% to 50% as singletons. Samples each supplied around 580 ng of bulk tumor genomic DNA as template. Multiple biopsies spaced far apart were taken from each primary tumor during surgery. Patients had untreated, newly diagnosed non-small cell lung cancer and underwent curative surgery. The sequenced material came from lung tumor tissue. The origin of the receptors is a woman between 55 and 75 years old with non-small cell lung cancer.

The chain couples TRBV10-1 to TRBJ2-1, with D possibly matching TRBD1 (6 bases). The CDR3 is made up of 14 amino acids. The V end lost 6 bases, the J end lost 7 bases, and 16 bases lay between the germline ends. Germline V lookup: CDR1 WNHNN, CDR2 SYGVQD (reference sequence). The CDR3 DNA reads TGCGCCAGCAGGGACAGAGGGGTGGTAAATGAGCAGTTCTTC. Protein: CASRDRGVVNEQFF.

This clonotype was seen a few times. CDR3 sequence: CASSGAERRNTIYF. In nucleotides, the CDR3 is TGTGCCAGCAGTGGGGCGGAACGGAGAAACACCATATATTTT. This chain joins TRBV6-5 and TRBJ1-3, with D possibly matching TRBD1 (5 bases). Per the germline V gene, CDR1 is MNHEY and CDR2 is SVGAGI. The V and J ends lost 5 bases and 5 bases respectively, with 13 bases between them. The CDR3 loop spans 14 amino acids.

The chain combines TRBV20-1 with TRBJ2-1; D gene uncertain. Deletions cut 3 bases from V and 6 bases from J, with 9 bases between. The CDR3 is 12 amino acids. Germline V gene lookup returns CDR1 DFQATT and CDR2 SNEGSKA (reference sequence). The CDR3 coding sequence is TGCAGTGCTAGGTTGCTCTCCAATGAGCAGTTCTTC. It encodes CSARLLSNEQFF.

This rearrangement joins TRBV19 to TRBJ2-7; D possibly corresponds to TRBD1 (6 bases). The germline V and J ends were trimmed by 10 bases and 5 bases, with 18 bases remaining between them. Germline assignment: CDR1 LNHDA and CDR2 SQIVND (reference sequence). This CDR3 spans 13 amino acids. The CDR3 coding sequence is TGTGCCACCACTTCAAGATCAGGGGACGAGCAGTACTTC. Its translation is CATTSRSGDEQYF.

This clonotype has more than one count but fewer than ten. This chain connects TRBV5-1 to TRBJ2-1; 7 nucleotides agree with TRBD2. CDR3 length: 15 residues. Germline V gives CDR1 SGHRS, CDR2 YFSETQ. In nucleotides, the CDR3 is TGCGATAGCAGCTTCGGGCTAGCGGCGCACAATGAGCAGTTCTTC. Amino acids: CDSSFGLAAHNEQFF.

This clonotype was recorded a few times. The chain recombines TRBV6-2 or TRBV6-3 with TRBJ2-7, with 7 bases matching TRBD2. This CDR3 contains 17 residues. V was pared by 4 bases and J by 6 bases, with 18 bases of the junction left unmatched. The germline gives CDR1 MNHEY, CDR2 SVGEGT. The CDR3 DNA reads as TGTGCCAGCAGTTCCCCCCCCCCGGGAAGCGGGGACGGCGAGCAGTACTTC. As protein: CASSSPPPGSGDGEQYF.

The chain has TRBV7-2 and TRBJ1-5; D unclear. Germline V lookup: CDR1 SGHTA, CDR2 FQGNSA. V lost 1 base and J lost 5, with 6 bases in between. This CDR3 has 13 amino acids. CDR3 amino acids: CASSLGPDQPQHF. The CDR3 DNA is TGTGCCAGCAGCTTAGGCCCGGATCAGCCCCAGCATTTT. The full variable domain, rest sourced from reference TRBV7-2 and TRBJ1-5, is GAGVSQSPSNKVTEKGKDVELRCDPISGHTALYWYRQSLGQGLEFLIYFQGNSAPDKSGLPSDRFSAERTGGSVSTLTIQRTQQEDSAVYLCASSLGPDQPQHFGDGTRLSIL.

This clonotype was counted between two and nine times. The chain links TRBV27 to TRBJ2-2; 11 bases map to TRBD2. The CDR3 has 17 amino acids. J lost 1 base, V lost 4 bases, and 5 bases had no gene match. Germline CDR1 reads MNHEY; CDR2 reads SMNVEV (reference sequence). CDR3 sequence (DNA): TGTGCCAGCAGTTCCCTAGCGGGAGGAGGGAACACCGGGGAGCTGTTTTTT. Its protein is CASSSLAGGGNTGELFF.

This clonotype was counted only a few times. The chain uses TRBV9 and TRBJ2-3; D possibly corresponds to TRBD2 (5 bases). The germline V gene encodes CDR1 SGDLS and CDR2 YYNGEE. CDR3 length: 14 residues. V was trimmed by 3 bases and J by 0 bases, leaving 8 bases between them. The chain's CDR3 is CASSEGGSTDTQYF. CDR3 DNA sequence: TGTGCCAGCAGCGAGGGCGGGAGCACAGATACGCAGTATTTT.

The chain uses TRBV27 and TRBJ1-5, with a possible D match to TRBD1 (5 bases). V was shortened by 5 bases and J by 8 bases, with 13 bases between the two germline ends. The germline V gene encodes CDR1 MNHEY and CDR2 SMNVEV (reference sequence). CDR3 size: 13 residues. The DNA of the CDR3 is TGTGCCAGCAGTCCTGGGGGACGAGAGCCCCAGCATTTT. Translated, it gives CASSPGGREPQHF.

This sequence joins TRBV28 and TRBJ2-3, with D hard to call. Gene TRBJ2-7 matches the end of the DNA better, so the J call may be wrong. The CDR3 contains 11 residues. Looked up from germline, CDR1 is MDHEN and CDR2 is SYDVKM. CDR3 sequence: CASSRPYEQYF. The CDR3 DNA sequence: TGTGCCAGCAGTCGACCCTACGAGCAGTACTTC.

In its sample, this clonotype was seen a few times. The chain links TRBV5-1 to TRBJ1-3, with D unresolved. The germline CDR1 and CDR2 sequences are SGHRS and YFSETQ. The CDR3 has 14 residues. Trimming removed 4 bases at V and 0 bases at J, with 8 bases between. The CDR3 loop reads CASSPASSGNTIYF. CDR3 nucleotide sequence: TGCGCCAGCAGCCCCGCAAGCTCTGGAAACACCATATATTTT.

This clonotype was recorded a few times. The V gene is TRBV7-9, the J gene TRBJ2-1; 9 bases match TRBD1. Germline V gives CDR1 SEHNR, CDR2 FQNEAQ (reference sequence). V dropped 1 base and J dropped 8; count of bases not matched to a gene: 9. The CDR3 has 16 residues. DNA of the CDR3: TGTGCCAGCAGCTTAGGGGGGGGGACAGGGACCCATGAGCAGTTCTTC. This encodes CASSLGGGTGTHEQFF.

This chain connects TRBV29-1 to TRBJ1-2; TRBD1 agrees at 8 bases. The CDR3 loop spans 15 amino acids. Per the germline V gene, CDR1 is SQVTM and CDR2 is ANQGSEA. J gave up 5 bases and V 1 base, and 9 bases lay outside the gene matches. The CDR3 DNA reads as TGCAGCGTTGAAGGGACGACAGGGGAGGGGTATGGCTACACCTTC. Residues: CSVEGTTGEGYGYTF.

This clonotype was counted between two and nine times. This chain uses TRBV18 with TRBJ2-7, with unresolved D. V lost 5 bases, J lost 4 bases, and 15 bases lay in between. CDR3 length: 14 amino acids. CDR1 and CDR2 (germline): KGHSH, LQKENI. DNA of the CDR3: TGTGCCAGCTCATCGACCTCGTCCCATTACGAGCAGTACTTC. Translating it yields CASSSTSSHYEQYF.

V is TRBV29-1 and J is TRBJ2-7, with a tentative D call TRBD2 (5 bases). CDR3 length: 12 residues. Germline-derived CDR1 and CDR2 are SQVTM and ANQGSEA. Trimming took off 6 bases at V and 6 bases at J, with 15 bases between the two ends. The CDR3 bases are TGCAGCGTGAAGAGGGAGCATGGCGAGCAGTACTTC. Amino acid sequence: CSVKREHGEQYF.

This chain's CDR3 is CASSLVGREGGSYNEQFF. CDR3 bases: TGTGCCAGCAGCTTAGTTGGACGGGAGGGGGGGTCCTACAATGAGCAGTTCTTC. The genes are TRBV11-2 and TRBJ2-1; 8 bases fit TRBD2. Germline CDR1 is SGHAT and CDR2 is FQNNGV. V trimming: 1 base; J trimming: 1 base; junction bases outside the gene matches: 9. The CDR3 contains 18 residues.

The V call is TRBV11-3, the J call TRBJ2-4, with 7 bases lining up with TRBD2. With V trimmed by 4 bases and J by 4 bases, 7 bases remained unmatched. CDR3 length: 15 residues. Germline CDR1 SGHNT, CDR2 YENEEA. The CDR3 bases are TGTGCCAGCAGCTCCCGGGGAGGGACGAAAAACATTCAGTACTTC. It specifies CASSSRGGTKNIQYF.

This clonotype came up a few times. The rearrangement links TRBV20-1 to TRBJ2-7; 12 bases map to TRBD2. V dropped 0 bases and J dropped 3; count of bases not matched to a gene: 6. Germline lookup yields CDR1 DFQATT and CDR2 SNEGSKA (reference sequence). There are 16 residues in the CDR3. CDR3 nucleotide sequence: TGCAGTGCTAGAGATTTCGGACTAGCGGGGAGCTACGAGCAGTACTTC. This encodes CSARDFGLAGSYEQYF.

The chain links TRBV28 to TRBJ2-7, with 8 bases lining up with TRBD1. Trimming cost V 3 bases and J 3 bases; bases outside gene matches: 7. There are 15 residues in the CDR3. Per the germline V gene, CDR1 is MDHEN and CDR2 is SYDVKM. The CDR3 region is CASSFIGTGLYEQYF. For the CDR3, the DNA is TGTGCCAGCAGTTTTATTGGGACAGGTCTCTACGAGCAGTACTTC.

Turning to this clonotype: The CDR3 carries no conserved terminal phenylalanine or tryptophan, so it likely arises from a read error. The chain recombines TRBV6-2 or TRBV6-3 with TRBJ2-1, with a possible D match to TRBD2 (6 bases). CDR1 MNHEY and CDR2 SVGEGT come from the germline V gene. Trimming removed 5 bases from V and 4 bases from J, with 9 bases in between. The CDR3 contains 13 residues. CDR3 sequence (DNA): TGTGCCAGCAGTCCGCGGGGTTACAATGAGCAGTTCGTC. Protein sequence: CASSPRGYNEQFV.

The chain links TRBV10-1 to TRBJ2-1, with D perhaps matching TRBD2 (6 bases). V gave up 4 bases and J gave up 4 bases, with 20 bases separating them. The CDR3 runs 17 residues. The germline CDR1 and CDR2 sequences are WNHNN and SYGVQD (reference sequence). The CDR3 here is CASSAGTHSREYNEQFF. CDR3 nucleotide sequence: TGCGCCAGCAGTGCCGGGACCCATAGTCGGGAGTACAATGAGCAGTTCTTC.

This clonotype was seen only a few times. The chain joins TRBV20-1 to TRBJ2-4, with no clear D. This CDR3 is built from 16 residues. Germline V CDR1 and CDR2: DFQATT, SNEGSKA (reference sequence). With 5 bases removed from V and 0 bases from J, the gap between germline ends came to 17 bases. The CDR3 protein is CSAYSPIHKAKNIQYF. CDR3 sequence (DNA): TGCAGTGCTTACTCTCCGATACACAAAGCCAAAAACATTCAGTACTTC.

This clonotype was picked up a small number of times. The CDR3 spells CASSQDAAGGQPQHF. DNA for the CDR3: TGTGCCAGCAGCCAAGATGCTGCAGGGGGTCAGCCCCAGCATTTT. V is TRBV3-1 and J is TRBJ1-5, with 7 bases lining up with TRBD1. The junction had 5 bases not matched to a gene; V was cut back by 0 bases and J by 6 bases. The V gene's germline CDR1 is LGHDT and CDR2 YNNKEL (reference sequence). CDR3 size: 15 residues.

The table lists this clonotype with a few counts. Here the CDR3 DNA reads TGTGCCTGGACGGCGGGTTGGGGGACCTACGAGCAGTACTTC. Its translation: CAWTAGWGTYEQYF. V usage is TRBV30 and J usage is TRBJ2-7; D is possibly TRBD1 or TRBD2 (5 bases each). CDR1 GTSNPN and CDR2 SVGIG come from the germline V gene (reference sequence). The CDR3 covers 14 residues. The V and J ends lost 4 bases and 2 bases respectively, with 15 bases between them. Using reference TRBV30 and TRBJ2-7 for the parts outside the CDR3, the full variable domain is SQTIHQWPATLVQPVGSPLSLECTVEGTSNPNLYWYRQAAGRGLQLLFYSVGIGQISSEVPQNLSASRPQDRQFILSSKKLLLSDSGFYLCAWTAGWGTYEQYFGPGTRLTVT.

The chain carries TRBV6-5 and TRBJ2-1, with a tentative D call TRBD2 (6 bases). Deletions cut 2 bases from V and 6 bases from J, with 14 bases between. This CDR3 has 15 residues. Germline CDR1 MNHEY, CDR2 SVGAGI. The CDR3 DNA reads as TGTGCCAGCAGTTACGCCGGGACTCATCTCAATGAGCAGTTCTTC. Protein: CASSYAGTHLNEQFF.

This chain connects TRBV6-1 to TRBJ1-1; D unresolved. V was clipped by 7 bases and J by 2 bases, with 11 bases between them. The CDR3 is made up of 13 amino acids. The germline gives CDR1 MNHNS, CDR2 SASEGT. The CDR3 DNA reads TGTGCCAGCATGGTGTTGCCCAACACTGAAGCTTTCTTT. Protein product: CASMVLPNTEAFF.

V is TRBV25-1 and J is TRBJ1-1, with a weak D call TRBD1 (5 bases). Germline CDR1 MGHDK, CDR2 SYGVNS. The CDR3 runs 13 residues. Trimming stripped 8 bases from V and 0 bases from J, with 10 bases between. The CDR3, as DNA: TGTGCCAGCCTTGACAGAATGAACACTGAAGCTTTCTTT. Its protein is CASLDRMNTEAFF.

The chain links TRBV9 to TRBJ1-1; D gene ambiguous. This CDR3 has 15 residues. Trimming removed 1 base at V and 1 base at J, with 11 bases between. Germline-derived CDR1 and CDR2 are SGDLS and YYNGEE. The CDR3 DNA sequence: TGTGCCAGCAGCGTATTAATCCCAGGGAACACTGAAGCTTTCTTT. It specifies CASSVLIPGNTEAFF.

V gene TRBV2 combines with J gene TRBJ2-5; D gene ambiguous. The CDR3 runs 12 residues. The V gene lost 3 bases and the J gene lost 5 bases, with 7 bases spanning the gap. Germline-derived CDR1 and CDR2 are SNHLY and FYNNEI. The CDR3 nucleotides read TGTGCCAGCAGTGACGACGGGGAGACCCAGTACTTC. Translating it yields CASSDDGETQYF.

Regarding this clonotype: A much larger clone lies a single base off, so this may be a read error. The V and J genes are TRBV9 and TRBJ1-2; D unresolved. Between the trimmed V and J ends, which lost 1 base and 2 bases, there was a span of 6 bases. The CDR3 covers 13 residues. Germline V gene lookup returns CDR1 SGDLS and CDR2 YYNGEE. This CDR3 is CASSVSENYGYTF. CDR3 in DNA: TGTGCCAGCAGCGTATCAGAAAACTATGGCTACACCTTC.